These T cell receptor beta chains were read from a single sample in a study of blood T cells in healthy people across ages. TCRdb re-called the 5' RACE reads through MiXCR, storing one row per CDR3 protein. The repertoire has some 1.8 million distinct CDR3 sequences, about 39% of them found once; the top ten carry about 23%. Sequencing was carried out using blood. The source is a human donor in good health. The conserved cysteine and the conserved F or W are not part of the CDR3 here.

12 | TRBJ1-2 | TRBV11-2 | ASSLDRWVYGYT
12 | TRBJ2-4 | TRBV12-3/TRBV12-4 | ASRAPEGFDIQY
15 | NA | TRBV10-3 | AISEMTSGGVGETQY
12 | TRBJ2-3 | TRBV20-1 | SLMSGRVGDTQY
16 | TRBJ2-3 | TRBV4-3 | ASSPLGGKTGCTDTQY
11 | TRBJ2-3 | TRBV10-3 | AISDPITDAQY
14 | TRBJ2-3 | TRBV2 | ASSGEGEPNTDTQY
12 | TRBJ1-1 | TRBV2 | ASGLEWRGSEAF
17 | TRBJ2-1 | TRBV29-1 | SVRVRVTSGGLSYNEQF
10 | TRBJ2-3 | TRBV9 | ASSARSDTQY
14 | TRBJ2-3 | TRBV4-1 | ASSLFPRTSTDTQY
11 | TRBJ2-7 | TRBV29-1 | SVVMMGPYEQY
13 | TRBJ2-7 | TRBV12-3/TRBV12-4 | ASSSRAGGGGEQY
14 | TRBJ2-3 | TRBV4-1 | ASSQGWGDSTDTQY
12 | TRBJ1-2 | TRBV7-2 | ASSSPTTGGGYT
11 | TRBJ1-5 | TRBV6-1 | ASSEDRDQPQH
12 | TRBJ2-5 | TRBV7-9 | ASSPLNFEETQY